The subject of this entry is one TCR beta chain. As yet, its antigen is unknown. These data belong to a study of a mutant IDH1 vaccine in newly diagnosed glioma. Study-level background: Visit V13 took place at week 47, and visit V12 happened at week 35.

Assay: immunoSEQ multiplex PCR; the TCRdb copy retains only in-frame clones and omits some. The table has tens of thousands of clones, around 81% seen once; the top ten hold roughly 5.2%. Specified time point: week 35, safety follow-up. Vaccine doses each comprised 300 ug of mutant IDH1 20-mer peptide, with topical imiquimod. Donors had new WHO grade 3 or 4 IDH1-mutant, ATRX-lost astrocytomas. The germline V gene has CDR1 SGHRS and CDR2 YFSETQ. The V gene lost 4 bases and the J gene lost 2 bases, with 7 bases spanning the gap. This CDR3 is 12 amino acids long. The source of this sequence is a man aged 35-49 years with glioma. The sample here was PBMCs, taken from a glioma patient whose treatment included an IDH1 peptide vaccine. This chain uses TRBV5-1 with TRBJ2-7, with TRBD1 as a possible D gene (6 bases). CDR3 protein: CASSRDTYEQYF. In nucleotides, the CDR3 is TGCGCCAGCAGCCGGGACACCTACGAGCAGTACTTC. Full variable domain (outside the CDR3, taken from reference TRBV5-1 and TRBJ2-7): KAGVTQTPRYLIKTRGQQVTLSCSPISGHRSVSWYQQTPGQGLQFLFEYFSETQRNKGNFPGRFSGRQFSNSRSEMNVSTLELGDSALYLCASSRDTYEQYFGPGTRLTVT.